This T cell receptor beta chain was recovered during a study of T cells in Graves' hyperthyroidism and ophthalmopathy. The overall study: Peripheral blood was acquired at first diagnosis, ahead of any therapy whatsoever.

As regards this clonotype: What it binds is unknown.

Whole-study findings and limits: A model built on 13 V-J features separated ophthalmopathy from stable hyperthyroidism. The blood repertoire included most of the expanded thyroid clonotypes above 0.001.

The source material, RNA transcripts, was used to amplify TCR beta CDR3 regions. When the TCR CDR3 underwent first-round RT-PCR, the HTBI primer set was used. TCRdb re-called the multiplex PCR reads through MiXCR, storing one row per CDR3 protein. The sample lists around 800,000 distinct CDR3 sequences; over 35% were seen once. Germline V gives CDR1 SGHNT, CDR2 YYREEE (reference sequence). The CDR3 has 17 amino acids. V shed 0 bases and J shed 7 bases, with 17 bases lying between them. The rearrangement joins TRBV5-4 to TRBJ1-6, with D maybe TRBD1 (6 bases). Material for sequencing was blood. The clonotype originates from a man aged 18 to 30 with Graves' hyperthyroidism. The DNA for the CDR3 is TGTGCCAGCAGCTTGGTTCGGGGGCCGAGTGGAAATTCACCCCTCCACTTT. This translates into CASSLVRGPSGNSPLHF.